The clone carrying this T cell receptor beta chain was detected a few times. Its antigen is unknown. Unique molecular identifiers were built into the TCR beta cDNA libraries. TCRdb independently ran MiXCR on the PCR reads; one entry per CDR3 protein. This sample has about 560,000 distinct CDR3 sequences; roughly two fifths occur once, and the top ten carry under 2%. Germline V gene sequence: CDR1 SGHTA, CDR2 FQGNSA. J lost 5 bases, V lost 5 bases, and 4 bases had no gene match. CDR3 size: 14 residues. The data are from a study of post-analysis software for immune sequencing data. Study-wide results and caveats: Controls significantly exceeded multiple sclerosis patients in normalized Chao1 diversity. Four or five TRBV segments, TRBV5-6, TRBV5-1 and TRBV20-1 among them, were found more frequent in patients than controls.

The source is a girl aged 5-17 years with multiple sclerosis. Sequencing input: blood. The chain couples TRBV7-2 to TRBJ2-3; 10 nucleotides align to TRBD2. CDR3 amino acids: CASSVSGRIDTQYF. The CDR3 bases are TGTGCCAGCAGCGTTAGCGGGAGGATAGATACGCAGTATTTT.